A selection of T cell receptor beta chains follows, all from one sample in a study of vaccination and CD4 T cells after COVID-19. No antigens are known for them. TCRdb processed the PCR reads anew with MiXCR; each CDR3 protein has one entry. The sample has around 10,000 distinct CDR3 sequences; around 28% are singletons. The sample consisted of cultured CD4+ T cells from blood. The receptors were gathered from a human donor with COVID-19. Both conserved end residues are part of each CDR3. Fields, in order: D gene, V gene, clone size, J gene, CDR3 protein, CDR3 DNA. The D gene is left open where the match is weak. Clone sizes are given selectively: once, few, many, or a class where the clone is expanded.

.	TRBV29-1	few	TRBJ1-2	CSVDPGYGHGYTF	TGCAGCGTGGACCCCGGTTATGGGCATGGCTACACCTTC
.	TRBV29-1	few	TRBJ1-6	CSVAGDRSSPLHF	TGCAGCGTTGCAGGGGACCGGAGTTCACCCCTCCACTTT
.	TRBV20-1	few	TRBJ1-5	CSARAGAGQPQHF	TGCAGTGCTAGAGCGGGGGCCGGGCAGCCCCAGCATTTT
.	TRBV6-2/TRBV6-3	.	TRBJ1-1	CASSHPPGRLHTEAFF	TGTGCCAGCAGCCATCCCCCGGGACGGTTGCACACTGAAGCTTTCTTT
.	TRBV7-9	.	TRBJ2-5	CASSLWGADGTQYF	TGTGCCAGCAGCTTATGGGGGGCCGATGGGACCCAGTACTTC
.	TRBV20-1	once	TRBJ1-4	CSAWAATNEKLFF	TGCAGTGCTTGGGCGGCAACTAATGAAAAACTGTTTTTT
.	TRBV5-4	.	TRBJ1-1	CASSLDENTEAFF	TGTGCCAGCAGCTTGGATGAGAACACTGAAGCTTTCTTT
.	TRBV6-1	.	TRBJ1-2	CASSLNPGVLMDYGYTF	TGTGCCAGCAGCCTCAACCCAGGGGTGTTGATGGACTATGGCTACACCTTC
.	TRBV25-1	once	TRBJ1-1	CASRTRGRNTGAFF	TGTGCCAGCAGGACCAGGGGCCGGAACACTGGAGCTTTCTTT
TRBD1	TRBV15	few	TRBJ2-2	CATSRRTGGGTWTGELFF	TGTGCCACCAGCAGACGTACAGGGGGCGGAACCTGGACCGGGGAGCTGTTTTTT
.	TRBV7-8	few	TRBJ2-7	CASSGSSLDEQYF	TGTGCCAGCAGCGGAAGTTCTCTCGACGAGCAGTACTTC
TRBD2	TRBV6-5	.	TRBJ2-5	CASSYPTKNLAGGKETQYF	TGTGCCAGCAGTTACCCCACAAAAAACTTAGCGGGGGGGAAAGAGACCCAGTACTTC
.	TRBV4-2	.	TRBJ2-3	CASSLRGGDADTQYF	TGTGCCAGCAGCCTAAGGGGCGGGGACGCAGATACGCAGTATTTT
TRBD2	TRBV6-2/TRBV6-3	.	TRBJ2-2	CASLAGLYTGELFF	TGTGCCAGCTTAGCGGGGCTGTATACCGGGGAGCTGTTTTTT
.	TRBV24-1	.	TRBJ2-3	CATSKGQPDTQYF	TGTGCCACCAGTAAGGGACAACCAGATACGCAGTATTTT
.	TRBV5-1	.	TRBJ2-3	CASSLGDDVDTQYF	TGCGCCAGCAGCTTGGGGGACGATGTGGATACGCAGTATTTT
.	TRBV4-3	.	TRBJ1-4	CASSQDARVNEKLFF	TGCGCCAGCAGCCAAGATGCCCGCGTAAATGAAAAACTGTTTTTT
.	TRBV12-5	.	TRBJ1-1	CASGLAGTERNTEAFF	TGTGCTAGTGGTTTGGCGGGGACGGAGCGGAACACTGAAGCTTTCTTT
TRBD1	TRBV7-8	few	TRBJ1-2	CASSLVQGNYGYTF	TGTGCCAGCAGCTTGGTACAGGGGAACTATGGCTACACCTTC
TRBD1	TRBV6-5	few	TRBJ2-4	CASSYSQGAAKNIQYF	TGTGCCAGCAGTTACTCACAGGGGGCGGCCAAAAACATTCAGTACTTC
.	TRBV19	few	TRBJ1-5	CASSPGQGLVSNQPQHF	TGTGCCAGTAGTCCCGGGCAGGGGCTAGTTAGCAATCAGCCCCAGCATTTT
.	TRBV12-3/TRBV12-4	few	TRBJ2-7	CASSLAQGHEQYF	TGTGCCAGCAGTTTGGCGCAGGGTCACGAGCAGTACTTC
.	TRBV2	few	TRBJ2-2	CASRNVLGNTGELFF	TGTGCCAGCCGTAACGTTCTCGGAAACACCGGGGAGCTGTTTTTT
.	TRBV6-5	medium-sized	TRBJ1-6	CASSYSLNSPLHF	TGTGCCAGCAGTTACTCCCTTAATTCACCCCTCCACTTT